Listed here is a single T cell receptor (beta chain). Authors' methods: Amplifying reference gene primers gave estimates of nucleated cell counts. Assay: immunoSEQ multiplex PCR; the TCRdb copy retains only in-frame clones and omits some. V, J and clone size reflect that table, while D and trimming were determined from the DNA. This table holds roughly 200,000 clones, 88% found once. This specimen comes from a study of blood T cell repertoires in COVID-19. Study summary: Samples of COVID-19 (acute and convalescent) were obtained from the United States, Italy and Spain. Sample material is recorded as cDNA or gDNA derived from T cells, B-cell-depleted T cells, or PBMCs.

The germline CDR1 and CDR2 sequences are SGHDT and YYEEEE. This CDR3 is built from 13 residues. Between the trimmed V and J ends, which lost 2 bases and 7 bases, there was a span of 10 bases. The chain couples TRBV5-6 to TRBJ2-1; D remains unclear. This clonotype originated in a man in his late teens or twenties with active or convalescent COVID-19. Sequencing used peripheral blood. DNA of the CDR3: TGTGCCAGCAGCTTCGAGAGAATGAATGAGCAGTTCTTC. Its protein is CASSFERMNEQFF.